This TCR beta chain came from a study of human T cells and chemical hapten exposure. This clonotype was found many times. Stated time point: healthy volunteer bleed at 2 weeks. The starting material, unfractionated whole blood, was used for total RNA extraction. The CDR3 loop spans 14 amino acids. J was trimmed by 7 bases and V by 4 bases; bases with no gene match: 3. From germline, CDR1 is SGHAT and CDR2 FQNNGV. During construction of the library, unique molecular identifiers were attached to individual cDNA molecules for quantitative, reproducible TCR counting. In the authors' workflow: TCRs per sample had a median of approximately 98,000 and ranged from about 23,224 to 750,000. Each CDR3 protein is one row after TCRdb ran MiXCR on the RACE reads. TCRdb's processing, not the authors', yielded these V and J calls. The profile shows about 45,000 distinct CDR3 sequences, 4.4% of them singletons.

This chain joins TRBV11-2 and TRBJ2-1; TRBD2 agrees at 11 bases. Material: whole blood. This sequence originates from a human donor in good health. Some clones in this sample may be carry-over from other donors' samples. CDR3 amino acids: CASSSRTSGNEQFF. The CDR3 bases are TGTGCCAGCAGCTCGCGGACTAGCGGGAATGAGCAGTTCTTC. Variable domain in full (rest from reference TRBV11-2 and TRBJ2-1): EAGVAQSPRYKIIEKRQSVAFWCNPISGHATLYWYQQILGQGPKLLIQFQNNGVVDDSQLPKDRFSAERLKGVDSTLKIQPAKLEDSAVYLCASSSRTSGNEQFFGPGTRLTVL.